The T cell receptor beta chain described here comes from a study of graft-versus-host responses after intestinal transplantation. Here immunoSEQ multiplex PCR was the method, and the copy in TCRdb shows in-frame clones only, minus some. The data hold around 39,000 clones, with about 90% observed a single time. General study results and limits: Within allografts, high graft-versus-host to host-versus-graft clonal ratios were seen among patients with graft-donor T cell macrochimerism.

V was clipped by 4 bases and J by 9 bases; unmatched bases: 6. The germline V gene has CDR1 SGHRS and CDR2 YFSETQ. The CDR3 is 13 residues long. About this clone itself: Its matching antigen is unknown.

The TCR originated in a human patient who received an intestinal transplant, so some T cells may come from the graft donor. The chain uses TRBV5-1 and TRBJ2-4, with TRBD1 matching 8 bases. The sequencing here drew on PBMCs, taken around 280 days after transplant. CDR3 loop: CASSLRQGSIQYF. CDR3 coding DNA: TGCGCCAGCAGCCTACGACAGGGGAGCATTCAGTACTTC.